This is a list of T cell receptor beta chains from one sample in a study of T cell responses to AZD1222 COVID-19 vaccine. Profiled with immunoSEQ multiplex PCR; TCRdb holds only in-frame clones, not every one. This sample has over 150,000 clones, with 85% to 95% found just once. Specimen: peripheral blood, collected on day 0 of AZD1222 vaccination. The source of these receptors is an adult in good health. The CDR3 runs from the conserved cysteine through the conserved F or W. Fields, in order: J gene, V gene, D gene, clone size, CDR3 DNA, CDR3 protein. The D gene is left open where the match is weak. Some rows mark clone size as missing; the rest say once, few, many or name a class of expanded clone.

>TRBJ2-3|TRBV6-4|TRBD1|NA
TGTGCCAGCAGTGTCGGGACAGGGGGAGATACGCAGTATTTT
CASSVGTGGDTQYF
>TRBJ1-1|TRBV19|NA|NA
TGTGCCAGTAGTATACTAGGTCGGAGGAACACTGAAGCTTTCTTT
CASSILGRRNTEAFF
>TRBJ2-2|TRBV5-6|TRBD2|NA
TGTGCCAGCAGCTTCCTTAGCGGGAGTGGCACCGGGGAGCTGTTTTTT
CASSFLSGSGTGELFF
>TRBJ2-2|TRBV5-1|TRBD1|NA
TGCGCCAGCAGCTCCCGGGACAGGGTTCCCGGGGAGCTGTTTTTT
CASSSRDRVPGELFF
>TRBJ1-6|TRBV6-2/TRBV6-3|NA|once
TGTGCCAGCAGTTCTGGGGCCGGGGTTAATAATTCACCCCTCCACTTT
CASSSGAGVNNSPLHF
>TRBJ1-5|TRBV19|NA|NA
TGTGCCAGTAGTATCAGCAGCATAATTGAGCCCCAGCATTTT
CASSISSIIEPQHF
>TRBJ2-1|TRBV5-1|TRBD1|NA
TGCGCCAGCAGCTCCAGGGGGAGTAGGAATGAGCAGTTCTTC
CASSSRGSRNEQFF
>TRBJ1-2|TRBV27|NA|NA
TGTGCCAGCGCCCCGGCTCCCCGGGGGCCCATCTATGGCTACACCTTC
CASAPAPRGPIYGYTF
>TRBJ2-5|TRBV5-4|NA|NA
TGTGCCAGCAGCTCGGACTTCCAAGAGACCCAGTACTTC
CASSSDFQETQYF
>TRBJ2-3|TRBV6-4|TRBD2|many
TGTGCCAGCAGTGACTCGGGACTAGCGGGAGCAGATACGCAGTATTTT
CASSDSGLAGADTQYF
>TRBJ1-5|TRBV4-1|NA|NA
TGCGCCAGCAGCCAAGATTTCGTCGTCCGCGGGCCCCAGCATTTT
CASSQDFVVRGPQHF
>TRBJ1-2|TRBV2|TRBD1|NA
TGTGCCAGCAGTGAGCAGAGGACAGGCAACTATGGCTACACCTTC
CASSEQRTGNYGYTF